Given below is one TCR beta chain in context. The antigen remains unidentified. The data are from a study of PD-1 blockade in classical Hodgkin lymphoma. Study outcomes and limitations: While CD8+ TCR diversity did not rise significantly by C4D1, CD4+ TCR diversity did.

Method: immunoSEQ multiplex PCR; TCRdb's copy keeps in-frame clones and lacks some. Among 72,000 or so clones listed, about 93% were seen once. There was relapse after autologous stem cell transplantation in every patient, and there was variation in brentuximab vedotin exposure. The sequence derives from a human donor with classical Hodgkin lymphoma. The source was peripheral blood mononuclear cells (PBMCs), collected at baseline.

In DNA, the CDR3 is TGTGCCAGCAGTTACTCCGGGACAGGGGAGAAACCCCAGCATTTT. Protein sequence: CASSYSGTGEKPQHF. The chain joins TRBV6-5 to TRBJ1-5; TRBD1 aligns across 10 bases. Germline CDR1 reads MNHEY; CDR2 reads SVGAGI. Trimming cost V 0 bases and J 10 bases; bases outside gene matches: 6. The CDR3 is made up of 15 amino acids.